Listed below are T cell receptor beta chains from one sample, sequenced in a study of blood T cell repertoires in COVID-19. Method: immunoSEQ multiplex PCR; TCRdb's copy keeps in-frame clones and lacks some. The repertoire holds 99,000 or so clones, with approximately 76% as singletons. The sample consisted of peripheral blood. Receptors were obtained from a woman in her 70s with acute or convalescent COVID-19. Each CDR3 is given with its conserved first and last residue. The order of the fields is V gene, clone size, D gene, J gene, CDR3 length, CDR3 protein, CDR3 DNA. A D gene is named only where the DNA matches it firmly. Clone size appears in some rows only: once, few, many, or a class for an expanded clone.

>TRBV6-1|.|TRBD2|TRBJ2-2|15
CASSEARTSAGELFF
TGTGCCAGCAGTGAAGCGCGGACTAGCGCCGGGGAGCTGTTTTTT
>TRBV24-1|.|TRBD1|TRBJ2-5|12
CATGTVQETQYF
TGTGCCACTGGGACAGTACAAGAGACCCAGTACTTC
>TRBV30|.|.|TRBJ1-4|14
CAWSVSATNEKLFF
TGTGCCTGGAGTGTTTCGGCAACTAATGAAAAACTGTTTTTT
>TRBV5-1|.|.|TRBJ1-1|14
CASSLAVLNTEAFF
TGCGCCAGCAGCTTGGCCGTTCTGAACACTGAAGCTTTCTTT
>TRBV3-1/TRBV3-2|.|.|TRBJ1-1|14
CASSLLQRVNEAFF
TGTGCCAGCAGCCTTTTACAGAGGGTTAATGAAGCTTTCTTT
>TRBV6-1|.|TRBD1|TRBJ1-2|13
CASRQGTGIGYTF
TGTGCCAGCAGACAGGGGACAGGGATCGGCTACACCTTC
>TRBV19|.|TRBD1|TRBJ2-5|16
CASSIGDRWGAETQYF
TGTGCCAGTAGTATTGGGGACAGGTGGGGCGCGGAGACCCAGTACTTC
>TRBV9|.|TRBD1|TRBJ1-1|14
CASSSGTANTEAFF
TGTGCCAGCAGCTCCGGGACAGCGAACACTGAAGCTTTCTTT
>TRBV5-4|.|.|TRBJ2-3|17
CASSLGGGRMSTDTQYF
TGTGCCAGCAGCTTGGGGGGGGGCCGGATGAGCACAGATACGCAGTATTTT
>TRBV24-1|.|.|TRBJ2-5|16
CATSDQAQGPQETQYF
TGTGCCACCAGTGATCAAGCACAGGGCCCCCAAGAGACCCAGTACTTC
>TRBV4-1|many|.|TRBJ1-3|14
CASSLQGSGNTIYF
TGCGCCAGCAGCCTACAGGGATCTGGAAACACCATATATTTT
>TRBV2|few|.|TRBJ1-1|18
CASRQGVGQGIMNTEAFF
TGTGCCAGCAGGCAAGGGGTAGGTCAGGGGATAATGAACACTGAAGCTTTCTTT
>TRBV30|.|.|TRBJ1-2|12
CAWSVDSYGYTF
TGTGCCTGGAGTGTAGACAGCTATGGCTACACCTTC
>TRBV25-1|.|TRBD1|TRBJ1-5|13
CASRGTGHQPQHF
TGTGCCAGCAGGGGGACAGGGCATCAGCCCCAGCATTTT
>TRBV6-4|once|.|TRBJ2-7|12
CASSADSGEQYF
TGTGCCAGCAGCGCCGACAGCGGGGAGCAGTACTTC
>TRBV5-1|.|.|TRBJ2-2|14
CASSSGVFPGELFF
TGCGCCAGCAGCTCAGGGGTTTTTCCCGGGGAGCTGTTTTTT
>TRBV5-1|.|.|TRBJ1-6|20
CASSLVPREEGGLYNSPLHF
TGCGCCAGCAGCTTGGTCCCCCGTGAGGAAGGGGGTTTGTATAATTCACCCCTCCACTTT
>TRBV6-6|.|.|TRBJ1-4|12
CASSPGDEKLFF
TGTGCCAGCAGCCCGGGGGATGAAAAACTGTTTTTT
>TRBV5-5|few|TRBD1|TRBJ1-6|15
CASSWGQGSGSPLHF
TGTGCCAGCAGTTGGGGACAGGGATCCGGTTCACCCCTCCACTTT
>TRBV6-2/TRBV6-3|.|TRBD2|TRBJ2-3|15
CASSRDYLSTDTQYF
TGTGCCAGCAGCCGGGACTACCTAAGCACAGATACGCAGTATTTT
>TRBV3-1/TRBV3-2|.|TRBD2|TRBJ2-1|17
CASSLGYSGGAYNEQFF
TGTGCCAGCAGCCTAGGGTATAGCGGGGGGGCTTACAATGAGCAGTTCTTC
>TRBV30|.|TRBD1|TRBJ2-2|16
CAWTLDRVKYTGELFF
TGTGCCTGGACCCTAGACAGGGTAAAGTACACCGGGGAGCTGTTTTTT
>TRBV4-3|.|.|TRBJ1-5|15
CASSQEAHPNQPQHF
TGCGCCAGCAGCCAAGAGGCACACCCAAATCAGCCCCAGCATTTT
>TRBV6-6|.|.|TRBJ1-5|16
CASRPWGGQNDQPQHF
TGTGCCAGCAGACCCTGGGGCGGACAGAACGATCAGCCCCAGCATTTT
>TRBV5-4|once|.|TRBJ2-5|12
CASSLVGETQYF
TGTGCCAGCAGCTTGGTCGGAGAGACCCAGTACTTC
>TRBV20-1|.|TRBD2|TRBJ2-3|10
CSARGGEQYF
TGCAGTGCTAGGGGAGGGGAGCAGTATTTT
>TRBV3-1/TRBV3-2|.|.|TRBJ1-1|14
CASSQVSGKGEAFF
TGTGCCAGCAGCCAAGTTTCCGGGAAAGGGGAAGCTTTCTTT
>TRBV5-4|.|.|TRBJ1-2|13
CASSLEGVSGYTF
TGTGCCAGCAGCTTGGAGGGGGTCTCTGGCTACACCTTC
>TRBV28|.|.|TRBJ2-7|12
CASSFGRYEQYF
TGTGCCAGCAGTTTTGGCCGCTACGAGCAGTACTTC
>TRBV19|.|.|TRBJ2-2|15
CASSERLANTGELFF
TGTGCCAGTAGTGAACGACTCGCGAACACCGGGGAGCTGTTTTTT
>TRBV2|.|TRBD2|TRBJ2-2|15
CASRPGTSSVGELFF
TGTGCCAGCAGACCAGGGACTAGCTCTGTCGGGGAGCTGTTTTTT
>TRBV2|.|.|TRBJ1-5|15
CASSEFRQGNQPQHF
TGTGCCAGCAGTGAATTTCGGCAGGGCAATCAGCCCCAGCATTTT
>TRBV19|.|.|TRBJ2-4|17
CASRGPTWDLAKNIQYF
TGTGCCAGTAGGGGGCCCACTTGGGATCTCGCCAAAAACATTCAGTACTTC
>TRBV19|.|.|TRBJ1-2|16
CASSSSGMTSTDGYTF
TGTGCCAGTAGTTCTTCCGGGATGACATCTACCGATGGCTACACCTTC
>TRBV7-2|few|TRBD1|TRBJ1-2|14
CASSLAGTGGRYTF
TGTGCCAGCAGCTTAGCGGGGACAGGGGGACGCTACACCTTC
>TRBV6-5|.|TRBD2|TRBJ2-7|13
CAVGTGGPYEQYF
TGTGCCGTCGGGACGGGGGGTCCCTACGAGCAGTACTTC
>TRBV12-5|.|.|TRBJ2-7|14
CASGWWDKTYEQYF
TGTGCTAGTGGTTGGTGGGACAAAACCTACGAGCAGTACTTC
>TRBV18|.|TRBD1|TRBJ1-1|13
CASSLQGETEAFF
TGTGCCAGCTCACTACAGGGGGAAACTGAAGCTTTCTTT
>TRBV10-3|.|TRBD1|TRBJ1-1|17
CAISTARGPGVNTEAFF
TGTGCCATCAGCACAGCAAGGGGGCCGGGAGTGAACACTGAAGCTTTCTTT
>TRBV20-1|.|.|TRBJ2-1|10
CSHSYNEQFF
TGCAGCCACAGCTACAATGAGCAGTTCTTC
>TRBV25-1|once|TRBD1|TRBJ1-3|16
CASSIGQGFSGNTIYF
TGTGCCAGCAGCATAGGACAGGGCTTTTCCGGAAACACCATATATTTT
>TRBV5-1|.|.|TRBJ2-7|15
CASSLAELTSYEQYF
TGCGCCAGCAGCTTGGCGGAGCTAACTTCCTACGAGCAGTACTTC
>TRBV15|.|TRBD1|TRBJ1-2|13
CATSRGQGYGYTF
TGTGCCACCAGCAGAGGACAGGGTTATGGCTACACCTTC
>TRBV30|.|.|TRBJ2-7|15
CAWSGDRESSYEQYF
TGTGCCTGGAGTGGAGATCGGGAGAGCTCCTACGAGCAGTACTTC
>TRBV11-2|.|.|TRBJ2-3|15
CASSAWTASTDTQYF
TGTGCCAGCAGCGCGTGGACTGCTAGCACAGATACGCAGTATTTT
>TRBV29-1|.|.|TRBJ1-6|12
CSVSEGSSPLHF
TGCAGCGTATCCGAGGGTAGTTCACCCCTCCACTTT
>TRBV6-2/TRBV6-3|.|TRBD1|TRBJ1-2|18
CASSYSRDSPNSDYGYTF
TGTGCCAGCAGTTATAGTCGGGACAGTCCCAATTCTGACTATGGCTACACCTTC
>TRBV30|.|TRBD1|TRBJ1-2|16
CAWSVHLNRGPGGYTF
TGTGCCTGGAGTGTACATCTGAACAGGGGGCCGGGCGGCTACACCTTC
>TRBV11-2|.|TRBD1|TRBJ1-1|18
CASSLVLGQGQKGTEAFF
TGTGCCAGCAGCTTAGTGTTGGGACAGGGCCAGAAGGGGACTGAAGCTTTCTTT
>TRBV28|.|.|TRBJ1-1|12
CASSRVLTEAFF
TGTGCCAGCAGCCGAGTTTTGACTGAAGCTTTCTTT
>TRBV6-5|.|.|TRBJ2-7|10
CASRQGEQYF
TGTGCCAGCAGGCAGGGGGAGCAGTACTTC
>TRBV5-1|.|.|TRBJ1-4|13
CASSGGQNEKLFF
TGCGCCAGCAGCGGAGGGCAGAATGAAAAACTGTTTTTT
>TRBV7-8|.|.|TRBJ1-2|15
CASSPQIQGDYGYTF
TGTGCCAGCAGCCCCCAGATCCAAGGGGACTATGGCTACACCTTC
>TRBV7-9|.|TRBD1|TRBJ2-7|15
CASSHSGTGSYEQYF
TGTGCCAGCAGCCATTCCGGGACAGGCAGCTACGAGCAGTACTTC
>TRBV7-6|.|.|TRBJ2-3|16
CASSPDVTGLRDTQYF
TGTGCCAGCAGCCCTGACGTTACTGGGTTGAGGGATACGCAGTATTTT
>TRBV4-1|.|.|TRBJ1-4|12
CASSQGASELFF
TGCGCCAGCAGCCAAGGAGCAAGTGAACTGTTTTTT
>TRBV6-5|.|.|TRBJ2-1|12
CASNGGYNEQFF
TGTGCCAGCAACGGGGGTTACAATGAGCAGTTCTTC
>TRBV5-1|.|.|TRBJ1-5|12
CASSPDKGPQHF
TGCGCCAGCAGCCCGGACAAGGGCCCCCAGCATTTT